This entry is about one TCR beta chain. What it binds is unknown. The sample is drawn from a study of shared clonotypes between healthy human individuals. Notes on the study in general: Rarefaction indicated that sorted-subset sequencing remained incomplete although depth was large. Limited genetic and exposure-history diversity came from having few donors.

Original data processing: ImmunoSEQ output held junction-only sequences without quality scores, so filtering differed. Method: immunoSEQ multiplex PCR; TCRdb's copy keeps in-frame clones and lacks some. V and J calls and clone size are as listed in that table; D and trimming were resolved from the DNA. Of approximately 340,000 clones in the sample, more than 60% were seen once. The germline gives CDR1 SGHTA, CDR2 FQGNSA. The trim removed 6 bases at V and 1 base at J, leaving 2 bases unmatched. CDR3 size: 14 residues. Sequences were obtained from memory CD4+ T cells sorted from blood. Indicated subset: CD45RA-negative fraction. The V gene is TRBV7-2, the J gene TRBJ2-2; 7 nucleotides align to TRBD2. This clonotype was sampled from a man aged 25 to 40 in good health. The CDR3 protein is CASRRGGNTGELFF. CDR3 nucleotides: TGTGCCAGCAGACGCGGGGGGAACACCGGGGAGCTGTTTTTT. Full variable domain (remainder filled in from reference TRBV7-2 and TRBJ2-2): GAGVSQSPSNKVTEKGKDVELRCDPISGHTALYWYRQSLGQGLEFLIYFQGNSAPDKSGLPSDRFSAERTGGSVSTLTIQRTQQEDSAVYLCASRRGGNTGELFFGEGSRLTVL.